This is a list of T cell receptor beta chains from one sample in a study of cytomegalovirus exposure and HLA in healthy donors. TCRdb's copy holds only in-frame clones and misses some; the assay was immunoSEQ multiplex PCR. The sample lists under 200,000 clones; more than 80% were seen once. Sequenced input: PBMCs. These receptors originate from a woman aged 18-29 years in good health and CMV-seropositive. Both conserved end residues are trimmed from each CDR3.

v_gene,j_gene,CDR3aa
TRBV27,TRBJ1-1,ASSSSDRLEAF
TRBV4-2,TRBJ2-1,ASSQEGTRGNNEQF
TRBV6-1,TRBJ2-1,ASSEWPPVNEQF
TRBV14,TRBJ2-7,ASSHRDRGKGEQY
TRBV7-3,TRBJ2-2,ASSLAGGNTGELF
TRBV5-8,TRBJ1-1,ASSSIRRRGRGTEAF
TRBV7-3,TRBJ2-3,ASSLGSGSPDTQY
TRBV5-1,TRBJ1-2,ASSLATGGAHYGYT
TRBV6-6,TRBJ2-5,ASSYQGETQY
TRBV6-1,TRBJ1-1,ASSKNIGQGEAF
TRBV27,TRBJ2-1,ASSVDRATSYNEQF
TRBV2,TRBJ1-2,ASIQGTYGYT
TRBV4-2,TRBJ1-2,ASSQSQGSGYT
TRBV7-7,TRBJ2-3,ASSSGGADTQY
TRBV12-5,TRBJ2-3,ASQGGSTDTQY
TRBV5-4,TRBJ1-1,ASSGYGQGGSEAF
TRBV2,TRBJ1-4,ASNPDGEKLF
TRBV15,TRBJ1-5,ATSRDRLADQGWGNQPQH
TRBV5-1,TRBJ2-2,ASSLSGQGWRRELF
TRBV19,TRBJ2-7,ASSATSGSHEQY
TRBV15,TRBJ2-7,ATSRDVAASSYEQY
TRBV5-8,TRBJ2-5,ASSRGLAGRETQY
TRBV18,TRBJ2-3,ASSPGSLVTDTQY
TRBV29-1,TRBJ2-5,SAGRAGETQY
TRBV28,TRBJ2-7,ASRPTSGISYEQY
TRBV18,TRBJ1-3,ASSPQGNTIY
TRBV28,TRBJ2-5,ASSLRQGRETQY
TRBV30,TRBJ2-1,AWTLTGVGEQF
TRBV7-9,TRBJ2-5,ASSARGETQY
TRBV9,TRBJ2-5,ASSVASGWVIQETQY
TRBV9,TRBJ2-4,ASSPRLAKNIQY
TRBV27,TRBJ2-1,ASSFFGGGNSYNEQF
TRBV7-9,TRBJ1-2,ASSLAAGPNYGYT
TRBV13,TRBJ2-7,ASSYGVRPEQY
TRBV30,TRBJ1-3,AWRGGSGNTIY
TRBV6-1,TRBJ2-7,ASSEGGRGREQY
TRBV30,TRBJ1-4,AWTPGNLNEKLF
TRBV13,TRBJ1-1,ASRVPGVGEAF
TRBV7-9,TRBJ1-6,ASSLASTATVYNSPLH
TRBV2,TRBJ2-1,ASKKTGENEQF
TRBV12-5,TRBJ2-7,ASGFGGDYEQY
TRBV19,TRBJ2-3,ASSSGTGPTDTQY
TRBV29-1,TRBJ2-7,SVEGRGGDEQY
TRBV2,TRBJ1-1,ASSELGQRTEAF
TRBV7-7,TRBJ2-1,ASSPLPDRVEQF
TRBV7-2,TRBJ2-1,ASSPPGGYNEQF
TRBV4-1,TRBJ1-4,ASSPLVGNEKLF
TRBV10-3,TRBJ1-3,AAGSSGNTIY
TRBV19,TRBJ2-7,ASKGGAYEQY
TRBV7-2,TRBJ1-3,ASSLALRNRGHFGNTIY
TRBV7-9,TRBJ2-7,ASSLSMVAGAYEQY
TRBV12-5,TRBJ2-7,ASGGDRGDEQY
TRBV6-5,TRBJ2-7,ASKRLASSYEQY
TRBV6-6,TRBJ1-1,ASSYIQGGLNTEAF